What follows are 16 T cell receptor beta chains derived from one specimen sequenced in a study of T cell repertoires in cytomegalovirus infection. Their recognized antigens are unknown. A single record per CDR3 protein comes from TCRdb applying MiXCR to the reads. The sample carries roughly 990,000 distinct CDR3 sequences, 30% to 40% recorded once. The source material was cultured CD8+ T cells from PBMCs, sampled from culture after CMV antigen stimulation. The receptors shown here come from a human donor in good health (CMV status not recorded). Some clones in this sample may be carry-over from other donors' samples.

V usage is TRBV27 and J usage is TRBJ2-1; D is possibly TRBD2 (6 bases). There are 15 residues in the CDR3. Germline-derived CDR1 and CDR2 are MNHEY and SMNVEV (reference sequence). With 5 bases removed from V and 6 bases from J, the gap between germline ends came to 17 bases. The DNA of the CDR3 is TGTGCCAGCAGTCCTGGGCTAGGAGGGGCCAATGAGCAGTTCTTC. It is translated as CASSPGLGGANEQFF.

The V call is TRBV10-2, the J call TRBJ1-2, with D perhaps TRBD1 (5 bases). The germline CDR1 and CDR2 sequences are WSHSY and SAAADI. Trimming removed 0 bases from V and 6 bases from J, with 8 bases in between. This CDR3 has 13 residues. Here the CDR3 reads CASSESAGNGYTF. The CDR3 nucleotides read TGCGCCAGCAGTGAGTCGGCAGGGAATGGCTACACCTTC.

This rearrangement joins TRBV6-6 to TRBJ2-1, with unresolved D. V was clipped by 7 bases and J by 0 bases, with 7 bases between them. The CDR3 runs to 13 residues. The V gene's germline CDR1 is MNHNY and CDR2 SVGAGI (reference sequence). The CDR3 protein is CASKPSSYNEQFF. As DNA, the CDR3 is TGTGCCAGCAAACCGAGCTCCTACAATGAGCAGTTCTTC.

This CDR3 is CASSQQGVGQPQHF. The CDR3 coding sequence is TGTGCCAGCAGCCAGCAGGGGGTGGGTCAGCCCCAGCATTTT. V and J are TRBV12-3 or TRBV12-4 and TRBJ1-5; 7 nucleotides align to TRBD1. The CDR3 consists of 14 residues. V trimming: 6 bases; J trimming: 6 bases; junction bases outside the gene matches: 8.

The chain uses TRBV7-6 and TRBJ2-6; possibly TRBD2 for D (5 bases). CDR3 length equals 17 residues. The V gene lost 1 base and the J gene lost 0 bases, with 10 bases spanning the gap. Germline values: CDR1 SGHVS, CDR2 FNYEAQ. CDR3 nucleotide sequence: TGTGCCAGCAGCTTAGTAATAGCGAGCTCTGGGGCCAACGTCCTGACTTTC. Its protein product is CASSLVIASSGANVLTF. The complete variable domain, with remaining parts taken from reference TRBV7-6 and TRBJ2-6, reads GAGVSQSPRYKVTKRGQDVALRCDPISGHVSLYWYRQALGQGPEFLTYFNYEAQQDKSGLPNDRFSAERPEGSISTLTIQRTEQRDSAMYRCASSLVIASSGANVLTFGAGSRLTVL.

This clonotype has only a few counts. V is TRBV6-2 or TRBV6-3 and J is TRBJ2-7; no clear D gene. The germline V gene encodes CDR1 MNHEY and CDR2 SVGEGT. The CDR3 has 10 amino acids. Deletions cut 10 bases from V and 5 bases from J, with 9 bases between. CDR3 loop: CATLGNEQYF. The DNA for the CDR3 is TGTGCCACCCTAGGAAACGAGCAGTACTTC.

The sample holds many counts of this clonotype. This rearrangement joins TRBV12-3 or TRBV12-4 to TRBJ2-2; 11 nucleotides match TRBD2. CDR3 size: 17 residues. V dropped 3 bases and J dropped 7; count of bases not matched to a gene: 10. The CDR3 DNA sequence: TGTGCCAGCAGTTTTTGGCTAGCGGGGGGCCGGGGCGGGGAGCTGTTTTTT. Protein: CASSFWLAGGRGGELFF.

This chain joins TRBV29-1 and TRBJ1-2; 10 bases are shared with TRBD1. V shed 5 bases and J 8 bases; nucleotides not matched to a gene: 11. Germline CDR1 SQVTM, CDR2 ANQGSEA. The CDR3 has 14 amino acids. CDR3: CSVSTGQGLEGYTF. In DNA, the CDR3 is TGCAGCGTTTCCACGGGACAGGGGCTGGAGGGCTACACCTTC.

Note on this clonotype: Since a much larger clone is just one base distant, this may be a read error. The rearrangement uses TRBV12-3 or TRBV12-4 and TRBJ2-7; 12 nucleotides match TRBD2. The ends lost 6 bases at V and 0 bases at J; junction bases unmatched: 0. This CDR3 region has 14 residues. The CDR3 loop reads CASRTSGGSYEQYF. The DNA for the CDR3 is TGTGCCAGCAGGACTAGCGGGGGCTCCTACGAGCAGTACTTC.

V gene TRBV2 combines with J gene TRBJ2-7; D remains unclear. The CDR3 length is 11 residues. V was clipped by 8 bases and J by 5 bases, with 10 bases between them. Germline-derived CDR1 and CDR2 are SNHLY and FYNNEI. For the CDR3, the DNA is TGTGCCAGCGGCCCCCCCCACGAGCAGTACTTC. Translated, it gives CASGPPHEQYF.

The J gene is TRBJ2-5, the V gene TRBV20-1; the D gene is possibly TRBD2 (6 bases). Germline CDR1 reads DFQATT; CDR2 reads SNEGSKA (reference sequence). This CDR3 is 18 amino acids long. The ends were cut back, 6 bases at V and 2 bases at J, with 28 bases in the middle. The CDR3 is CSASGWRVTDNLQETQYF. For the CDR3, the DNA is TGCAGTGCATCGGGCTGGAGGGTGACAGATAATTTACAAGAGACCCAGTACTTC.

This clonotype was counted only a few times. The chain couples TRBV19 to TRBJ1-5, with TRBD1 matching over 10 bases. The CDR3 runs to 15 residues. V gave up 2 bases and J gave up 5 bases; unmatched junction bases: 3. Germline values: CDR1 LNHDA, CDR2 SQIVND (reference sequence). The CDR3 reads CASSIMTGGYQPQHF. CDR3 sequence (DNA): TGTGCCAGTAGTATAATGACAGGGGGCTATCAGCCCCAGCATTTT.

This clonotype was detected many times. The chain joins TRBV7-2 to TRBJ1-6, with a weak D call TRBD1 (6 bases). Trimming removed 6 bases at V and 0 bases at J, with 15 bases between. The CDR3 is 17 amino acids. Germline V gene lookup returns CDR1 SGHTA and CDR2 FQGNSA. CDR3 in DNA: TGTGCCAGCAGGAGGAGGGGGGAAAGCTCCTATAATTCACCCCTCCACTTT. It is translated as CASRRRGESSYNSPLHF.

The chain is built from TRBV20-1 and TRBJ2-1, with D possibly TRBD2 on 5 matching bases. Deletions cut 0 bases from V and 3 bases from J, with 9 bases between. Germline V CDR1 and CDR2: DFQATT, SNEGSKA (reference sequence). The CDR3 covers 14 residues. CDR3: CSAREGGGYNEQFF. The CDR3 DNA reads TGCAGTGCTAGAGAAGGTGGAGGCTACAATGAGCAGTTCTTC.

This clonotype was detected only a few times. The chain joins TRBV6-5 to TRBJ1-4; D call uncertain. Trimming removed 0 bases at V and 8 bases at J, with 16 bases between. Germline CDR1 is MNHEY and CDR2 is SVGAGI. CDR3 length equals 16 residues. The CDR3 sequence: CASSYSKTSFGEKLFF. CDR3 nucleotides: TGTGCCAGCAGTTACTCGAAGACATCCTTCGGGGAAAAACTGTTTTTT.

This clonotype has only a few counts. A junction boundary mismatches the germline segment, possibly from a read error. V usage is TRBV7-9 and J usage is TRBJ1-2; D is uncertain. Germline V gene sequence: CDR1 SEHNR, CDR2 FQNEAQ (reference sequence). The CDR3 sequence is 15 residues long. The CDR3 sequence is CASSPTAAPNYDYTF. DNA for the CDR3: TGTGCCAGCAGTCCGACGGCAGCCCCTAACTATGACTACACCTTC.